The source of this T cell receptor (beta chain) is a study of T-cell memory formation after mild COVID-19. Across the whole study: Largely, TCR clusters stayed within a single donor.

This clonotype was found a few times. Its matching antigen is unknown. In TCRdb, the 5' RACE reads were re-called with MiXCR into one record per CDR3 protein. The profile covers approximately 290,000 distinct CDR3 sequences, with less than 20% appearing a single time and about a fifth taken by the ten largest. General study results and limits: Researchers found some responding clones in pre-infection memory, a sign that cross-reactive memory joined. CD4+ contracting clones were mainly CM and EM; CD8+ ones, EMRA.

The CDR3 runs to 15 residues. Germline CDR1 reads LGHDT; CDR2 reads YNNKEL (reference sequence). Trimming left V 0 bases short and J 0 bases short, with 8 bases between. V usage is TRBV3-1 and J usage is TRBJ1-2; D is unresolved. The sequencing input was PBMCs or a T cell subset sorted from them (not recorded which). The origin of this receptor is a man younger than 30 who had mild COVID-19 (a few samples of this study predate the infection). Cell type and time point are not known. CDR3 in DNA: TGTGCCAGCAGCCAAGAAGGTTCTGCTAACTATGGCTACACCTTC. Encoded protein: CASSQEGSANYGYTF.